The 26 T cell receptor beta chains in this list originate from one sample, sequenced in a study of graft-versus-host responses after intestinal transplantation. The antigens these receptors bind are not known. The data were produced by immunoSEQ multiplex PCR, yet TCRdb's version contains in-frame clones alone and is incomplete. Of some 87,000 clones in the sample, over 85% are singletons; the top ten hold approximately 1.1%. This sample comprised unstimulated CD8+ T cells sorted from spleen or lymph node cells, obtained before transplant. All receptors come from a human donor who was the organ donor for an intestinal transplant.

The chain uses TRBV5-1 and TRBJ2-3; 11 nucleotides align to TRBD2. CDR3 length equals 15 residues. The germline V gene has CDR1 SGHRS and CDR2 YFSETQ. V lost 2 bases to trimming and J lost 1 base; unmatched junction nucleotides: 0. The CDR3, as DNA: TGCGCCAGCAGCTTACTAGCGGGAGGCACAGATACGCAGTATTTT. Its translation: CASSLLAGGTDTQYF.

DNA for the CDR3: TGTGCCAGTAGTACCCATGGGGGCGGAGGGGCCAACGTCCTGACTTTC. Protein product: CASSTHGGGGANVLTF. The J gene is TRBJ2-6, the V gene TRBV19; the D gene is possibly TRBD1 (6 bases). V was pared by 4 bases and J by 4 bases, with 14 bases between. The CDR3 runs to 16 residues. Germline CDR1 LNHDA, CDR2 SQIVND (reference sequence).

The rearrangement links TRBV9 to TRBJ2-1; D is possibly TRBD1 (5 bases). This CDR3 region has 14 residues. In germline, CDR1 is SGDLS, CDR2 YYNGEE. Trimming took off 4 bases at V and 6 bases at J, with 14 bases between the two ends. CDR3 coding DNA: TGTGCCAGCAGCTATACCGACAGACTCAATGAGCAGTTCTTC. Amino acids: CASSYTDRLNEQFF.

This clone was observed a single time. This chain connects TRBV5-1 to TRBJ2-1; 11 nucleotides match TRBD2. V shed 0 bases, J shed 9 bases, and the junction held 11 bases outside the gene matches. This CDR3 region has 17 residues. The V gene's germline CDR1 is SGHRS and CDR2 YFSETQ. Here the CDR3 DNA reads TGCGCCAGCAGCTTGGCACCCGTAGCGGGAGGGCTGATTGAGCAGTTCTTC. It yields the protein CASSLAPVAGGLIEQFF.

The chain combines TRBV5-1 with TRBJ2-5; 7 bases align to TRBD1. The germline CDR1 and CDR2 sequences are SGHRS and YFSETQ. V was pared by 4 bases and J by 4 bases, with 13 bases of the junction left unmatched. The CDR3 contains 16 residues. CDR3 coding DNA: TGCGCCAGCAGCGATTACTTTCGGACAGGAGGAGAGACCCAGTACTTC. This codes for CASSDYFRTGGETQYF.

J is TRBJ2-1 and V is TRBV4-1; a weak D match, TRBD1 (5 bases). CDR3 size: 13 residues. Germline V lookup: CDR1 MGHRA, CDR2 YSYEKL. V was shortened by 2 bases and J by 7 bases, with 9 bases between the two germline ends. The DNA of the CDR3 is TGCGCCAGCAGCCAAAGACAGTCGAATGAGCAGTTCTTC. Its protein is CASSQRQSNEQFF.

J is TRBJ2-3 and V is TRBV13; D ambiguous. CDR1 and CDR2 from the germline V gene are PRHDT and FYEKMQ (reference sequence). The CDR3 is 12 amino acids. With 5 bases removed from V and 4 bases from J, the gap between germline ends came to 7 bases. CDR3 sequence reads: CASSTFADTQYF. CDR3 DNA sequence: TGTGCCAGCAGCACATTTGCAGATACGCAGTATTTT. Filled out from reference TRBV13 and TRBJ2-3, the complete variable domain reads AAGVIQSPRHLIKEKRETATLKCYPIPRHDTVYWYQQGPGQDPQFLISFYEKMQSDKGSIPDRFSAQQFSDYHSELNMSSLELGDSALYFCASSTFADTQYFGPGTRLTVL.

The V call is TRBV30, the J call TRBJ2-5; TRBD2 is a possible D gene (6 bases). Trimming pared 4 bases from V and 2 bases from J, leaving 11 bases between. The CDR3 loop spans 13 amino acids. CDR1 is GTSNPN, CDR2 SVGIG, per germline (reference sequence). The CDR3 is CAWTLRGQETQYF. Written as DNA, the CDR3 is TGTGCCTGGACGTTGCGGGGTCAAGAGACCCAGTACTTC.

CDR3 protein: CASSFRTGGPDTQYF. The CDR3 coding sequence is TGCGCCAGCAGTTTCAGGACGGGAGGCCCAGATACGCAGTATTTT. This chain connects TRBV4-1 to TRBJ2-3, with 7 bases lining up with TRBD2. The CDR3 is 15 residues long. Germline values: CDR1 MGHRA, CDR2 YSYEKL. The trim removed 6 bases at V and 4 bases at J, leaving 10 bases unmatched.

J is TRBJ1-1 and V is TRBV27; tentative D call: TRBD1 (5 bases). Trimming pared 2 bases from V and 1 base from J, leaving 8 bases between. CDR1 is MNHEY and CDR2 is SMNVEV in the germline V gene (reference sequence). The CDR3 spans 14 residues. The CDR3 sequence: CASSLAGQNTEAFF. DNA for the CDR3: TGTGCCAGCAGTTTAGCAGGGCAGAACACTGAAGCTTTCTTT.

V is TRBV5-6 and J is TRBJ1-2; a weak D match, TRBD1 (6 bases). Germline loops: CDR1 SGHDT, CDR2 YYEEEE. The V end lost 4 bases, the J end lost 6 bases, and 19 bases lay between the germline ends. The CDR3 has 15 residues. The CDR3 nucleotides read TGTGCCAGCAGCCCCAGCACGACAGGACCCCATGGCTACACCTTC. This codes for CASSPSTTGPHGYTF.

The sample holds one count of this clone. This sequence joins TRBV27 and TRBJ2-3, with 13 bases identical to TRBD2. V lost 7 bases, J lost 3 bases, and 13 bases stayed unmatched. Looked up from germline, CDR1 is MNHEY and CDR2 is SMNVEV (reference sequence). The CDR3 covers 18 residues. For the CDR3, the DNA is TGTGCCAGCAATGAGGGGACTAGCGGGGCCCTAGGGACAGATACGCAGTATTTT. This encodes CASNEGTSGALGTDTQYF.

The chain links TRBV9 to TRBJ1-1; 9 bases line up with TRBD1. This CDR3 is 14 amino acids long. J was trimmed by 5 bases and V by 3 bases; bases with no gene match: 5. CDR1 and CDR2 (germline): SGDLS, YYNGEE. The DNA of the CDR3 is TGTGCCAGCAGCGCCGGGACAGGGTTGACTGAAGCTTTCTTT. As protein: CASSAGTGLTEAFF.

The chain joins TRBV6-5 to TRBJ2-7; no definite D call. V was cut by 0 bases and J by 2 bases, with 8 bases left in between. Germline values: CDR1 MNHEY, CDR2 SVGAGI. The CDR3 is made up of 14 amino acids. CDR3 nucleotides: TGTGCCAGCAGTTACTCCTTTAGCCCCTACGAGCAGTACTTC. The encoded protein is CASSYSFSPYEQYF.

V usage is TRBV7-9 and J usage is TRBJ2-1; D remains unclear. Trimming took off 5 bases at V and 9 bases at J, with 14 bases between the two ends. The length of the CDR3 is 13 residues. CDR1 is SEHNR, CDR2 FQNEAQ, per germline (reference sequence). The CDR3 coding sequence is TGTGCCAGCAGCCGCGGAGTCTCGGGTGAGCAGTTCTTC. Encoded protein: CASSRGVSGEQFF. The complete variable domain, with remaining parts taken from reference TRBV7-9 and TRBJ2-1, reads DTGVSQNPRHKITKRGQNVTFRCDPISEHNRLYWYRQTLGQGPEFLTYFQNEAQLEKSRLLSDRFSAERPKGSFSTLEIQRTEQGDSAMYLCASSRGVSGEQFFGPGTRLTVL.

This sequence joins TRBV6-5 and TRBJ1-2, with 10 bases matching TRBD1. Germline CDR1 is MNHEY and CDR2 is SVGAGI. The CDR3 totals 15 residues. Trimming cost V 2 bases and J 6 bases; bases outside gene matches: 6. CDR3 coding DNA: TGTGCCAGCAGTTACGTCGGTGGACAGGGGGATGGCTACACCTTC. It specifies CASSYVGGQGDGYTF.

This sequence joins TRBV9 and TRBJ2-2, with D uncertain. Trimming shortened V by 0 bases and J by 4 bases, and 13 bases separated the two germline ends. This CDR3 has 16 residues. Looked up from germline, CDR1 is SGDLS and CDR2 is YYNGEE. The CDR3: CASSVGVSVSTGELFF. CDR3 coding DNA: TGTGCCAGCAGCGTAGGCGTGAGCGTAAGCACCGGGGAGCTGTTTTTT.

This clone was counted a few times. The rearrangement links TRBV7-9 to TRBJ2-7, with D possibly TRBD2 on 6 matching bases. This CDR3 is built from 15 residues. Per germline, CDR1 SEHNR and CDR2 FQNEAQ (reference sequence). Trimming cost V 1 base and J 0 bases, with 10 bases left between them. The CDR3 DNA reads as TGTGCCAGCAGCTTAGGCGGGGCCGGCTCCTACGAGCAGTACTTC. Protein sequence: CASSLGGAGSYEQYF. The full variable domain, in which reference TRBV7-9 and TRBJ2-7 provide the parts outside the CDR3, is DTGVSQNPRHKITKRGQNVTFRCDPISEHNRLYWYRQTLGQGPEFLTYFQNEAQLEKSRLLSDRFSAERPKGSFSTLEIQRTEQGDSAMYLCASSLGGAGSYEQYFGPGTRLTVT.

The gene calls are TRBV5-4 and TRBJ1-2; a weak D match, TRBD1 (5 bases). V lost 2 bases, J lost 8 bases, and 16 bases lay in between. The germline V gene encodes CDR1 SGHNT and CDR2 YYREEE (reference sequence). The CDR3 sequence is 14 residues long. The CDR3 is CASSFRGGASGYTF. For the CDR3, the DNA is TGTGCCAGCAGCTTCCGGGGGGGAGCATCCGGCTACACCTTC.

The J gene is TRBJ2-1, the V gene TRBV5-4, with 13 bases identical to TRBD2. The germline V gene has CDR1 SGHNT and CDR2 YYREEE (reference sequence). V was clipped by 4 bases and J by 5 bases; unmatched bases: 12. The CDR3 contains 18 residues. The CDR3 nucleotides are TGTGCCAGCAGCGGAACTAGCGGGGGGGCGCCGGGGGACAATGAGCAGTTCTTC. Its translation: CASSGTSGGAPGDNEQFF.

The chain has TRBV4-2 and TRBJ2-5; 9 bases are shared with TRBD2. Trimming at V came to 4 bases and at J to 4 bases, leaving 10 bases not matched to a gene. Germline V gives CDR1 LGHNA, CDR2 YNFKEQ. The CDR3 has 16 amino acids. CDR3 in DNA: TGTGCCAGCAGCCCTTCGGATAGCGGGGGCCCAGAGACCCAGTACTTC. This encodes CASSPSDSGGPETQYF.

The V gene is TRBV11-2, the J gene TRBJ2-1; maybe TRBD1 (7 bases). V was trimmed by 5 bases and J by 4 bases, leaving 12 bases between them. The CDR3 sequence is 14 residues long. From germline, CDR1 is SGHAT and CDR2 FQNNGV. The CDR3 sequence is CASSPGGPYNEQFF. For the CDR3, the DNA is TGTGCCAGCAGCCCAGGGGGGCCGTACAATGAGCAGTTCTTC.

The genes are TRBV29-1 and TRBJ2-5; TRBD1 matches at 8 bases. The V gene end was trimmed by 0 bases and the J gene end by 0 bases; junction bases not matched to a gene: 6. Germline V gene sequence: CDR1 SQVTM, CDR2 ANQGSEA. This CDR3 region has 16 residues. CDR3 coding DNA: TGCAGCGTTGAAGATCAGGGGGCCAGGTACCAAGAGACCCAGTACTTC. Its translation: CSVEDQGARYQETQYF.

The rearrangement links TRBV27 to TRBJ2-1; 8 positions match TRBD1. Trimming at V came to 4 bases and at J to 8 bases, leaving 4 bases not matched to a gene. The germline V gene encodes CDR1 MNHEY and CDR2 SMNVEV (reference sequence). This CDR3 contains 13 residues. The CDR3 is CASSWQGAYEQFF. Here the CDR3 DNA reads TGTGCCAGCAGTTGGCAGGGGGCATATGAGCAGTTCTTC.

The V call is TRBV28, the J call TRBJ2-6, with a tentative D call TRBD1 (5 bases). The CDR3 has 13 amino acids. V lost 7 bases and J lost 4, with 8 bases in between. In germline, CDR1 is MDHEN, CDR2 SYDVKM. In DNA, the CDR3 is TGTGCCAGCACCCCAGGGGGGGCCAACGTCCTGACTTTC. This sequence encodes CASTPGGANVLTF.

The chain has TRBV27 and TRBJ2-1; TRBD2 matches 11 bases. The CDR3 is made up of 15 amino acids. The ends lost 3 bases at V and 3 bases at J; junction bases unmatched: 1. Germline V gives CDR1 MNHEY, CDR2 SMNVEV (reference sequence). The CDR3 region has the DNA TGTGCCAGCAGTTTTGGGACTAGCGGCTACAATGAGCAGTTCTTC. Translating it yields CASSFGTSGYNEQFF.